One sample yielded the 20 T cell receptor beta chains listed below, sequenced in a study of control samples from healthy donors and cancer patients (dated by TCRdb to about 2020). Libraries were built with the immunoSEQ multiplex PCR assay. TCRdb stores this immuneACCESS table with in-frame sequences only. Part of the clones is absent; in the studies checked, under half of the shortfall reflects unresolved V genes, and no reason is known for the rest. The sample has under 150,000 clones on record, about 89% of them singletons. In total, the top ten clones hold about 2.7% of the sample. Source material: blood. The receptors were gathered from a man aged 60 to 69 in good health.

This sequence joins TRBV4-3 and TRBJ2-3, with 11 bases fitting TRBD2. With 0 bases clipped from V and 4 bases from J, the junction kept 6 bases outside the gene matches. Germline V gene lookup returns CDR1 LGHNA and CDR2 YSLEER. This CDR3 is built from 17 residues. The CDR3 loop reads CASSQDGISGGADTQYF. In nucleotides, the CDR3 is TGCGCCAGCAGCCAAGATGGGATTAGCGGGGGGGCAGATACGCAGTATTTT.

This chain connects TRBV28 to TRBJ1-5; 11 bases map to TRBD1. The CDR3 extends over 15 amino acids. The V segment lost 7 bases and the J segment 3 bases; nucleotides outside the gene matches: 5. The germline gives CDR1 MDHEN, CDR2 SYDVKM. The CDR3 is CASKRTGGDNQPQHF. The CDR3 nucleotides read TGTGCCAGCAAAAGGACAGGGGGCGACAATCAGCCCCAGCATTTT.

V is TRBV4-3 and J is TRBJ2-2; 11 nucleotides align to TRBD1. V lost 2 bases, J lost 5 bases, and 7 bases stayed unmatched. From germline, CDR1 is LGHNA and CDR2 YSLEER. CDR3 size: 17 residues. DNA for the CDR3: TGCGCCAGCAGCCAAAGGGGCGGACAGGGGGCGACCGGGGAGCTGTTTTTT. Translated, it gives CASSQRGGQGATGELFF.

This chain links TRBV12-3 or TRBV12-4 with TRBJ2-7; no firm D call. With 3 bases removed from V and 6 bases from J, the gap between germline ends came to 9 bases. The CDR3 is 12 residues long. DNA for the CDR3: TGTGCCAGCAGTTTTGGGATTGGCGAGCAGTACTTC. Translation gives CASSFGIGEQYF.

The chain links TRBV12-2 to TRBJ1-3. TRBV12-2 is given as a pseudogene. CDR3 length: 17 amino acids. CDR3 sequence (DNA): TGTGCAAGTCGCTTAGTAACAGGGACTCCGTCTGGAAACACCATATATTTT. Encoded protein: CASRLVTGTPSGNTIYF.

The chain combines TRBV7-9 with TRBJ1-6, with 8 bases that match TRBD1. Per germline, CDR1 SEHNR and CDR2 FQNEAQ (reference sequence). V was pared by 6 bases and J by 4 bases, with 5 bases of the junction left unmatched. The CDR3 totals 15 residues. The CDR3 region has the DNA TGTGCCAGCAGGCCAGGGGACAGGTATAATTCACCCCTCCACTTT. It encodes CASRPGDRYNSPLHF.

This clone has a handful of counts. The chain combines TRBV18 with TRBJ1-1; weak D call: TRBD1 (5 bases). The V gene lost 3 bases and the J gene lost 3 bases, with 11 bases spanning the gap. The V gene's germline CDR1 is KGHSH and CDR2 LQKENI. The length of the CDR3 is 14 residues. CDR3 in amino acids: CASSPLGGDTEAFF. DNA of the CDR3: TGTGCCAGCTCACCCCTTGGGGGAGACACTGAAGCTTTCTTT. The variable domain in full, completed from reference TRBV18 and TRBJ1-1, reads NAGVMQNPRHLVRRRGQEARLRCSPMKGHSHVYWYRQLPEEGLKFMVYLQKENIIDESGMPKERFSAEFPKEGPSILRIQQVVRGDSAAYFCASSPLGGDTEAFFGQGTRLTVV.

The rearrangement links TRBV7-3 to TRBJ2-2, with unresolved D. The ends were cut back, 8 bases at V and 5 bases at J, with 12 bases in the middle. Germline V gives CDR1 SGHTA, CDR2 FQGTGA. This CDR3 is 13 amino acids long. CDR3 DNA: TGTGCCAGCGGGAAGACGGATACCGGGGAGCTGTTTTTT. It translates to CASGKTDTGELFF.

The chain joins TRBV28 to TRBJ2-2; no reliable D call. There are 14 residues in the CDR3. Germline V CDR1 and CDR2: MDHEN, SYDVKM. V lost 3 bases, J lost 3 bases, and 8 bases lay in between. CDR3: CASSFQVDTGELFF. Here the CDR3 DNA reads TGTGCCAGCAGTTTCCAAGTCGACACCGGGGAGCTGTTTTTT.

The V call is TRBV3-1 (or the pseudogene TRBV3-2), the J call TRBJ1-6; D is unclear. The CDR3 sequence is 15 residues long. V was shortened by 1 base and J by 7 bases, with 11 bases between the two germline ends. In germline, CDR1 is LGHDT, CDR2 YNNKEL (reference sequence). The CDR3 loop is CASSQGSFWNSPLHF. The CDR3 nucleotides read TGTGCCAGCAGCCAAGGGAGCTTTTGGAATTCACCCCTCCACTTT.

CDR3: CAWSLVSSDTQYF. Here the CDR3 DNA reads TGTGCCTGGAGTCTCGTCAGTTCAGATACGCAGTATTTT. The chain recombines TRBV30 with TRBJ2-3; no firm D call. The CDR3 loop spans 13 amino acids. Trimming shortened V by 2 bases and J by 4 bases, and 10 bases separated the two germline ends. Germline V lookup: CDR1 GTSNPN, CDR2 SVGIG (reference sequence).

The chain joins TRBV19 to TRBJ1-3, with D perhaps matching TRBD1 (5 bases). The V end lost 8 bases, the J end lost 2 bases, and 25 bases lay between the germline ends. Germline V gene data show CDR1 as LNHDA and CDR2 as SQIVND (reference sequence). This CDR3 comprises 18 residues. The CDR3 bases are TGTGCCAGTGCCCATTTCGTACACAGGAGCTTAACTGGAAACACCATATATTTT. Translated, it gives CASAHFVHRSLTGNTIYF.

The V call is TRBV5-5, the J call TRBJ1-1; D ambiguous. Per germline, CDR1 SGHKS and CDR2 YYEKEE (reference sequence). CDR3 length: 12 amino acids. Trimming stripped 6 bases from V and 2 bases from J, with 8 bases between. DNA for the CDR3: TGTGCCAGCACCCGGTACAACACTGAAGCTTTCTTT. As protein: CASTRYNTEAFF.

CDR3 in DNA: TGTGCCAGCAGTTTAATAGGGACAGGAGTGGGGAATCAGCCCCAGCATTTT. It translates to CASSLIGTGVGNQPQHF. The V gene is TRBV28, the J gene TRBJ1-5; 8 nucleotides match TRBD1. The CDR3 extends over 17 amino acids. Germline CDR1 reads MDHEN; CDR2 reads SYDVKM. V was pared by 2 bases and J by 4 bases, with 10 bases of the junction left unmatched.

V and J are TRBV9 and TRBJ1-1; 10 nucleotides agree with TRBD1. Trimming took 3 bases from V and 6 from J; bases not matched to a gene: 8. Germline CDR1 reads SGDLS; CDR2 reads YYNGEE. CDR3 size: 15 residues. In nucleotides, the CDR3 is TGTGCCAGCAGCGCCTCCGGGACAGGGGTCCCTGAAGCTTTCTTT. Translating gives CASSASGTGVPEAFF.

The chain has TRBV14 and TRBJ2-3, with 7 bases aligning to TRBD2. Germline CDR1 is SGHDN and CDR2 is FVKESK. Losses at the gene ends were 4 bases for V and 3 bases for J; bases not matched to a gene: 4. The CDR3 is made up of 14 amino acids. The CDR3 loop reads CASSPMGGTDTQYF. The DNA of the CDR3 is TGTGCCAGCAGCCCGATGGGGGGGACAGATACGCAGTATTTT.

The V and J genes are TRBV18 and TRBJ1-1; D is uncertain. The CDR3 length is 13 residues. V was clipped by 4 bases and J by 1 base, with 7 bases between them. The germline CDR1 and CDR2 sequences are KGHSH and LQKENI. CDR3 loop: CASSLGGNTEAFF. The CDR3 DNA is TGTGCCAGCTCACTAGGAGGGAACACTGAAGCTTTCTTT.

The CDR3, as DNA: TGTGCCAGCAGTTTGGGAAGACTAGCGGGGTCCTCCTACGAGCAGTACTTC. Translated: CASSLGRLAGSSYEQYF. The V gene is TRBV28, the J gene TRBJ2-7, with 11 bases that match TRBD2. CDR3 length: 17 amino acids. V shed 3 bases, J shed 0 bases, and the junction held 7 bases outside the gene matches. In germline, CDR1 is MDHEN, CDR2 SYDVKM.

J is TRBJ2-1 and V is TRBV24-1; D remains ambiguous. Germline lookup yields CDR1 KGHDR and CDR2 SFDVKD. The CDR3 is 11 amino acids. The V end was cut by 5 bases, the J end by 4 bases, with 2 bases between. CDR3: CATSGYNEQFF. In DNA form, the CDR3 reads TGTGCCACCAGTGGGTACAATGAGCAGTTCTTC.

This sequence joins TRBV27 and TRBJ1-2; 9 bases map to TRBD1. The V gene's germline CDR1 is MNHEY and CDR2 SMNVEV (reference sequence). The CDR3 length is 14 residues. With 9 bases clipped from V and 2 bases from J, the junction kept 7 bases outside the gene matches. CDR3: CARRRDRVNYGYTF. As DNA, the CDR3 is TGTGCCAGGCGCCGGGACAGGGTAAACTATGGCTACACCTTC.